Included here is one T cell receptor (beta chain) sequence, with context. Its cognate antigen is unknown. The germline V gene encodes CDR1 SEHNR and CDR2 FQNEAQ (reference sequence). V was trimmed by 1 base and J by 2 bases, leaving 13 bases between them. The CDR3 has 16 amino acids. The data stem from a study of T cell responses to AZD1222 COVID-19 vaccine. Study background: Pooled together were second doses at about 4 or about 12 weeks.

Study outcomes and limitations: Spike-specific TCR breadth and depth were elevated following two AZD1222 doses. The sample set comprised mostly white British donors with more females, and clonal diversity was possibly underestimated. At baseline, seropositivity was found in only 6 or 7 AZD1222 recipients.

TCRdb's table, derived via immunoSEQ multiplex PCR, lists solely in-frame clones and lacks some. The sample includes about 120,000 clones, over 75% of them seen just once. The chain joins TRBV7-9 to TRBJ2-3; D unresolved. The material sequenced was peripheral blood, taken on day 0 of AZD1222 vaccination. The TCR comes from an adult in good health. The CDR3 protein is CASSLGAGFLTDTQYF. The CDR3 DNA is TGTGCCAGCAGCTTAGGAGCCGGGTTCCTCACAGATACGCAGTATTTT.